The 4 T cell receptor beta chains presented below share a single source sample, sequenced in a study of blood T cell repertoires in COVID-19. Produced via immunoSEQ multiplex PCR; TCRdb's table is partial and in-frame only. The sample contains about 140,000 clones, about 86% of which appear only once. Sequencing was performed on peripheral blood. The receptor set was obtained from a woman aged 60-70 years with acute or convalescent COVID-19.

The chain employs TRBV5-5 and TRBJ2-7; 10 bases agree with TRBD1. Germline CDR1 SGHKS, CDR2 YYEKEE (reference sequence). V was pared by 1 base and J by 2 bases, with 3 bases of the junction left unmatched. CDR3 length equals 15 residues. The CDR3 protein is CASSLSGQGPYEQYF. As DNA, the CDR3 is TGTGCCAGCAGCTTGTCGGGACAGGGGCCCTACGAGCAGTACTTC.

The gene calls are TRBV7-3 and TRBJ2-3, with 8 bases that match TRBD2. This CDR3 spans 15 amino acids. The junction had 5 bases not matched to a gene; V was cut back by 2 bases and J by 4 bases. Germline CDR1 SGHTA, CDR2 FQGTGA. CDR3 protein: CASSLAGGASDTQYF. The CDR3 DNA follows: TGTGCCAGCAGCTTAGCCGGGGGGGCGTCAGATACGCAGTATTTT.

This sequence joins TRBV9 and TRBJ2-1; unclear D gene. The germline V gene has CDR1 SGDLS and CDR2 YYNGEE. The CDR3 contains 14 residues. V lost 0 bases and J 6 bases, leaving 10 bases between the germline ends. CDR3 nucleotide sequence: TGTGCCAGCAGCGTAGGTGTTAGTTTCAATGAGCAGTTCTTC. Translated: CASSVGVSFNEQFF.

This chain connects TRBV3-1 (or the pseudogene TRBV3-2) to TRBJ2-2; D is unclear. CDR1 is LGHDT, CDR2 YNNKEL, per germline (reference sequence). Trimming pared 1 base from V and 1 base from J, leaving 7 bases between. The CDR3 spans 15 residues. DNA of the CDR3: TGTGCCAGCAGCCAAGGGCAGGTGAACACCGGGGAGCTGTTTTTT. It is translated as CASSQGQVNTGELFF.